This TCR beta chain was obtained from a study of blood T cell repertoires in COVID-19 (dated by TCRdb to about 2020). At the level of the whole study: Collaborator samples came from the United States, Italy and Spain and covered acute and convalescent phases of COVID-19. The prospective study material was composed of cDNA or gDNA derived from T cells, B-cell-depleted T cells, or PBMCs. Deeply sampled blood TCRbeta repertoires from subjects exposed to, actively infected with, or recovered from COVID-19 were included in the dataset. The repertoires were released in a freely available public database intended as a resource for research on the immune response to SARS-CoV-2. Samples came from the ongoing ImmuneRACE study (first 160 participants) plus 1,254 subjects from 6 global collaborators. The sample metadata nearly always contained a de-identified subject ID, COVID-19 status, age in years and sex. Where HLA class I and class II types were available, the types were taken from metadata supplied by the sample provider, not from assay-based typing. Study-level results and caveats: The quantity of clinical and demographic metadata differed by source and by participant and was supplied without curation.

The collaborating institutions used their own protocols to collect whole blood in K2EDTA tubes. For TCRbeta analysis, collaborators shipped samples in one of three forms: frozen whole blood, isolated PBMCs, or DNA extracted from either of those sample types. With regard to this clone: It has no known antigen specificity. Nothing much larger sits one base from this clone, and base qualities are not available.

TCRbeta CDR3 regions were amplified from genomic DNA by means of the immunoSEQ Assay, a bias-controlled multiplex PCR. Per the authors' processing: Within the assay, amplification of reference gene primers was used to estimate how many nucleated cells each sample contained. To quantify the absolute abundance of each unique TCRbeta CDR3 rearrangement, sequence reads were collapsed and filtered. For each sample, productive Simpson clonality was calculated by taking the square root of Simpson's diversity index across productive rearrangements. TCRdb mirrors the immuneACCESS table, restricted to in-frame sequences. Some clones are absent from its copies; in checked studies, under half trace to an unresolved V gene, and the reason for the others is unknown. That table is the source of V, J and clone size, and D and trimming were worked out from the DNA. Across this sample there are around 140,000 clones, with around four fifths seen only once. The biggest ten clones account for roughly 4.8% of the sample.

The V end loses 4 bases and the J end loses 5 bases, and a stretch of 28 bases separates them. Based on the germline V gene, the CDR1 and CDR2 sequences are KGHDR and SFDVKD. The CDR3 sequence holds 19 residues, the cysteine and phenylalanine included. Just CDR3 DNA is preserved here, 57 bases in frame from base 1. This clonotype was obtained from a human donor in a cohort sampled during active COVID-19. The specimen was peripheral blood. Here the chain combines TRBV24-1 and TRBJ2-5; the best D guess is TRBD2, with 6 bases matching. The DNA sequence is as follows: TGTGCCACCAGTGACCTAGATGGGAGCGGGCGCGGAATGAGGGAGACCCAGTACTTC. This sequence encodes CATSDLDGSGRGMRETQYF.